This is a list of T cell receptor beta chains from one sample in a study of CDR3 diversity in severe acne. Each CDR3 protein gets one entry after TCRdb re-called the PCR reads with MiXCR. This table has about 100,000 distinct CDR3 sequences, 51% appearing once. Sequenced material: blood. These receptors all stem from a male donor with acne. The CDR3 runs from the conserved cysteine through the conserved F or W. The order of the fields is clone size, D gene, J gene, V gene, CDR3 DNA, CDR3 protein. The D gene is left open where the match is weak. Some rows have no size entry. The others give once, few or many, or a class for an expanded clone.

clone size: .; D gene: .; J gene: TRBJ2-7; V gene: TRBV20-1; CDR3 DNA: TGCAGTGCTACTCTCTCCCCCTACGAGCAGTACTTC; CDR3 protein: CSATLSPYEQYF
clone size: .; D gene: .; J gene: TRBJ1-5; V gene: TRBV10-1; CDR3 DNA: TGCGCCAGCAGTGAGGCCGGTTATAGCAATCAGCCCCAGCATTTT; CDR3 protein: CASSEAGYSNQPQHF
clone size: .; D gene: TRBD2; J gene: TRBJ2-7; V gene: TRBV20-1; CDR3 DNA: TGCAGTGTTGCCTTGACTAGCGGGAGGGCCGTCGAGCAGTACTTC; CDR3 protein: CSVALTSGRAVEQYF
clone size: .; D gene: TRBD2; J gene: TRBJ2-3; V gene: TRBV25-1; CDR3 DNA: TGTGCCAGCAGTGAAGGACTAGCGCGCACAGATACGCAGTATTTT; CDR3 protein: CASSEGLARTDTQYF
clone size: .; D gene: TRBD1; J gene: TRBJ1-5; V gene: TRBV7-9; CDR3 DNA: TGTGCCAGCAGCAAGGGACAGGGACCCAATCAGCCCCAGCATTTT; CDR3 protein: CASSKGQGPNQPQHF
clone size: .; D gene: .; J gene: TRBJ1-4; V gene: TRBV19; CDR3 DNA: TGTGCCAGTAGTATAAACGTAGGGTTAACCAATGAAAAACTGTTTTTT; CDR3 protein: CASSINVGLTNEKLFF
clone size: .; D gene: TRBD2; J gene: TRBJ2-5; V gene: TRBV28; CDR3 DNA: TGTGCCAGCAGTTTAATCGGGAGAAGGCGGGAGAGGGAGACCCAGTACTTC; CDR3 protein: CASSLIGRRRERETQYF
clone size: few; D gene: .; J gene: TRBJ2-7; V gene: TRBV19; CDR3 DNA: TGTGCCAGTAGTATTGGCCTAACCTACGAGCAGTACTTC; CDR3 protein: CASSIGLTYEQYF
clone size: many; D gene: TRBD2; J gene: TRBJ2-7; V gene: TRBV20-1; CDR3 DNA: TGCAGTGCCCTAAGGGGAGGGCCCTACGAGCAGTACTTC; CDR3 protein: CSALRGGPYEQYF
clone size: few; D gene: .; J gene: TRBJ2-6; V gene: TRBV29-1; CDR3 DNA: TGCAGCGTGGACGGCTCTGGGGCCAACGTCCTGACTTTC; CDR3 protein: CSVDGSGANVLTF
clone size: .; D gene: .; J gene: TRBJ1-6; V gene: TRBV2; CDR3 DNA: TGTGCCAGCAGTGACGGGAATACCTATAATTCACCCCTCCACTTT; CDR3 protein: CASSDGNTYNSPLHF
clone size: many; D gene: TRBD2; J gene: TRBJ2-3; V gene: TRBV27; CDR3 DNA: TGTGCCAGCAGAAGAAGGGGCGGGGGAAGCACAGATACGCAGTATTTT; CDR3 protein: CASRRRGGGSTDTQYF
clone size: .; D gene: TRBD2; J gene: TRBJ2-1; V gene: TRBV20-1; CDR3 DNA: TGCAGTGCTAGAGACGGGACTAGCGGCCCCCATGAGCAGTTCTTC; CDR3 protein: CSARDGTSGPHEQFF
clone size: .; D gene: TRBD1; J gene: TRBJ1-2; V gene: TRBV12-5; CDR3 DNA: TGTGCTAGTGCCAGTACGGCCAGGGGGCTTCCTAACTATGGCTACACCTTC; CDR3 protein: CASASTARGLPNYGYTF
clone size: .; D gene: .; J gene: TRBJ2-3; V gene: TRBV7-3; CDR3 DNA: TGTGCCAGCAGGCGCACAGATACGCAGTATTTT; CDR3 protein: CASRRTDTQYF
clone size: many; D gene: TRBD1; J gene: TRBJ1-5; V gene: TRBV24-1; CDR3 DNA: TGTGCCACCAGTGACTCGGACAGGGGGGCCAATCAGCCCCAGCATTTT; CDR3 protein: CATSDSDRGANQPQHF
clone size: many; D gene: TRBD1; J gene: TRBJ2-7; V gene: TRBV12-3/TRBV12-4; CDR3 DNA: TGTGCCAGCGGAAACAGGGGCTTCAACTACGAGCAGTACTTC; CDR3 protein: CASGNRGFNYEQYF
clone size: few; D gene: TRBD2; J gene: TRBJ2-7; V gene: TRBV20-1; CDR3 DNA: TGCAGTGCTAGAGGTAGCGGGAGGGGCGTATACGAGCAGTACTTC; CDR3 protein: CSARGSGRGVYEQYF
clone size: many; D gene: TRBD2; J gene: TRBJ2-7; V gene: TRBV20-1; CDR3 DNA: TGCAGTGCCCCCCCAGCGGGAGCAGCGTACGAGCAGTACTTC; CDR3 protein: CSAPPAGAAYEQYF
clone size: .; D gene: TRBD2; J gene: TRBJ2-7; V gene: TRBV3-1; CDR3 DNA: TGTGCCAGCAGCCAAGATTGGGGCGGGGGTGGACACATCCATACCTACGAGCAGTACTTC; CDR3 protein: CASSQDWGGGGHIHTYEQYF
clone size: few; D gene: .; J gene: TRBJ1-2; V gene: TRBV29-1; CDR3 DNA: TGCAGCGTTGCCTCCAGGGCCGCTAACTATGGCTACACCTTC; CDR3 protein: CSVASRAANYGYTF
clone size: .; D gene: TRBD1; J gene: TRBJ2-7; V gene: TRBV11-2; CDR3 DNA: TGTGCCAGCAGCGCTACAGGGGGCTCCTACGAGCAGTACTTC; CDR3 protein: CASSATGGSYEQYF
clone size: once; D gene: TRBD1; J gene: TRBJ2-1; V gene: TRBV29-1; CDR3 DNA: TGCAGCGCCGAGGAGGGACAGGGTGTTGAGCAGTTCTTC; CDR3 protein: CSAEEGQGVEQFF
clone size: .; D gene: .; J gene: TRBJ2-7; V gene: TRBV10-3; CDR3 DNA: TGTGCCATGGGTCTAGGGGAGCAGTACTTC; CDR3 protein: CAMGLGEQYF
clone size: .; D gene: .; J gene: TRBJ1-2; V gene: TRBV9; CDR3 DNA: TGTGCCAGCAGCCGGTTGACAGGCGCCGATGGCTACACCTTC; CDR3 protein: CASSRLTGADGYTF
clone size: .; D gene: .; J gene: TRBJ2-1; V gene: TRBV6-5; CDR3 DNA: TGTGCCAGCAGACCCCCGGGGCGCAATGAGCAGTTCTTC; CDR3 protein: CASRPPGRNEQFF
clone size: many; D gene: .; J gene: TRBJ2-1; V gene: TRBV7-9; CDR3 DNA: TGTGCCAGCAGCCACACTAACAATGAGCAGTTCTTC; CDR3 protein: CASSHTNNEQFF
clone size: few; D gene: TRBD1; J gene: TRBJ1-5; V gene: TRBV28; CDR3 DNA: TGTGCCAGCAGTCCGACCGGGACAGCTAATCAGCCCCAGCATTTT; CDR3 protein: CASSPTGTANQPQHF
clone size: few; D gene: .; J gene: TRBJ2-2; V gene: TRBV27; CDR3 DNA: TGTGCCAGCAGAGACAGTTACACCGGGGAGCTGTTTTTT; CDR3 protein: CASRDSYTGELFF
clone size: .; D gene: .; J gene: TRBJ2-7; V gene: TRBV7-8; CDR3 DNA: TGTGCCAGCAGCCAAGTGTACGGGGATTACGAGCAGTACTTC; CDR3 protein: CASSQVYGDYEQYF
clone size: once; D gene: TRBD1; J gene: TRBJ2-7; V gene: TRBV29-1; CDR3 DNA: TGCAGCGTTGTTCGGGGACAGGGGACCTACGAGCAGTACTTC; CDR3 protein: CSVVRGQGTYEQYF
clone size: many; D gene: .; J gene: TRBJ2-3; V gene: TRBV20-1; CDR3 DNA: TGCAGTGCCCCGAAACAGGGCGTCGCAGATACGCAGTATTTT; CDR3 protein: CSAPKQGVADTQYF
clone size: once; D gene: .; J gene: TRBJ2-6; V gene: TRBV7-2; CDR3 DNA: TGTGCCAGTACCCTCGCGGCGAGCTCTGGGGCCAACGTCCTGACTTTC; CDR3 protein: CASTLAASSGANVLTF
clone size: many; D gene: TRBD2; J gene: TRBJ2-1; V gene: TRBV29-1; CDR3 DNA: TGCAGCGTTGAGTCACTAGCGGGGGGTCCGTACAATGAGCAGTTCTTC; CDR3 protein: CSVESLAGGPYNEQFF
clone size: .; D gene: .; J gene: TRBJ1-1; V gene: TRBV3-1; CDR3 DNA: TGTGCCAGCACCCTTCAGGGGACGAACACTGAAGCTTTCTTT; CDR3 protein: CASTLQGTNTEAFF
clone size: once; D gene: TRBD2; J gene: TRBJ2-7; V gene: TRBV7-8; CDR3 DNA: TGTGCCAGCAGCTTCGAGCAGGGAGGGGTTCTGGACGAGCAGTACTTC; CDR3 protein: CASSFEQGGVLDEQYF
clone size: many; D gene: .; J gene: TRBJ2-1; V gene: TRBV7-9; CDR3 DNA: TGTGCCAGCAGCTTAGCGACCCAAGGATCTGAGCAGTTCTTC; CDR3 protein: CASSLATQGSEQFF
clone size: many; D gene: .; J gene: TRBJ2-5; V gene: TRBV19; CDR3 DNA: TGTGCCAGTAGTGAAACTCAAGAGACCCAGTACTTC; CDR3 protein: CASSETQETQYF
clone size: .; D gene: .; J gene: TRBJ1-2; V gene: TRBV29-1; CDR3 DNA: TGCAGCGTTGATAGGCATGGCGAGCTCAACTATGGCTACACCTTC; CDR3 protein: CSVDRHGELNYGYTF
clone size: .; D gene: TRBD1; J gene: TRBJ1-2; V gene: TRBV25-1; CDR3 DNA: TGTGCCAGCAGTGAGGCCGGCACAGGGGTGAACTATGGCTACACCTTC; CDR3 protein: CASSEAGTGVNYGYTF
clone size: many; D gene: .; J gene: TRBJ2-2; V gene: TRBV7-3; CDR3 DNA: TGTGCCAGCTCACGCGGTAACACCGGGGAGCTGTTTTTT; CDR3 protein: CASSRGNTGELFF
clone size: many; D gene: TRBD2; J gene: TRBJ2-2; V gene: TRBV10-3; CDR3 DNA: TGTGCCATCAGTGATGTAGCGGGAGCGGGCACCGGGGAGCTGTTTTTT; CDR3 protein: CAISDVAGAGTGELFF
clone size: .; D gene: TRBD2; J gene: TRBJ2-3; V gene: TRBV19; CDR3 DNA: TGTGCCAGTAGTATCTTCGGGACTACCAACACAGATACGCAGTATTTT; CDR3 protein: CASSIFGTTNTDTQYF
clone size: .; D gene: TRBD1; J gene: TRBJ1-4; V gene: TRBV4-1; CDR3 DNA: TGCGCCAGCAGCCAGGCCGGGACAGGGAACGAAAAACTGTTTTTT; CDR3 protein: CASSQAGTGNEKLFF
clone size: medium-sized; D gene: .; J gene: TRBJ2-3; V gene: TRBV2; CDR3 DNA: TGTGCCAGCAGTGGGGCTGGGAGTAACGCAGATACGCAGTATTTT; CDR3 protein: CASSGAGSNADTQYF
clone size: .; D gene: TRBD1; J gene: TRBJ1-5; V gene: TRBV6-5; CDR3 DNA: TGTGCCAGCAGTTACTCGGACAGGAGGAGTAATCAGCCCCAGCATTTT; CDR3 protein: CASSYSDRRSNQPQHF
clone size: many; D gene: TRBD2; J gene: TRBJ2-1; V gene: TRBV7-9; CDR3 DNA: TGTGCCAGCAGCTTAGGTGTTGGACTAGCGGGAGTCAATGAGCAGTTCTTC; CDR3 protein: CASSLGVGLAGVNEQFF
clone size: many; D gene: .; J gene: TRBJ2-7; V gene: TRBV10-3; CDR3 DNA: TGTGCCATCAGTGAGTCACAGGGAGGACCCTACGAGCAGTACTTC; CDR3 protein: CAISESQGGPYEQYF
clone size: many; D gene: .; J gene: TRBJ2-6; V gene: TRBV7-3; CDR3 DNA: TGTGCCAGCAGCCCCGGGATTGGGGGGGCCAACGTCCTGACTTTC; CDR3 protein: CASSPGIGGANVLTF
clone size: once; D gene: .; J gene: TRBJ1-2; V gene: TRBV19; CDR3 DNA: TGTGCCGGTAGTCCAACCCAGAACCATGGCTACACCTTC; CDR3 protein: CAGSPTQNHGYTF
clone size: .; D gene: TRBD1; J gene: TRBJ2-7; V gene: TRBV7-2; CDR3 DNA: TGTGCCAGCAGCCTGCCGGGACAGGGGAGCAGACTAGCCCCACGGGAGCAGTACTTC; CDR3 protein: CASSLPGQGSRLAPREQYF
clone size: .; D gene: .; J gene: TRBJ2-7; V gene: TRBV29-1; CDR3 DNA: TGCAGCGCCCTAACCCGTAACTCCTACGAGCAGTACTTC; CDR3 protein: CSALTRNSYEQYF
clone size: .; D gene: .; J gene: TRBJ2-5; V gene: TRBV3-1; CDR3 DNA: TGTGCCAGCAGCCAAGAAAGTGCCCGGCGGTTGAAATGGGAGACCCAGTACTTC; CDR3 protein: CASSQESARRLKWETQYF